This TCR beta chain was observed in a study of cytomegalovirus exposure and HLA in healthy donors. The study's findings and limits: A subsequent analysis found that TCR clusters from the first cohort also tended to co-occur in the 110 or so validation repertoires, with about 95% of cluster scores above 0. Some public TCRs appeared in many individuals, while most sequences were rare. The study recorded some 160 TCR beta chains that were cytomegalovirus-associated. As confirmed in vitro, a few CMV-associated chains were specific for CMV antigens.

Generated by immunoSEQ multiplex PCR, the TCRdb table keeps only in-frame clones and is missing some. The sample shows some 170,000 clones, approximately 84% of them seen only once. This clone was picked up a small number of times. The antigen remains unidentified. The source is a man in his thirties or forties in good health and CMV-seropositive. Source material: PBMCs.

This CDR3 is CASSIGRQGLKNTGELFF. The CDR3 DNA follows: TGTGCCAGTAGTATAGGTCGACAGGGCCTAAAGAACACCGGGGAGCTGTTTTTT. This rearrangement joins TRBV19 to TRBJ2-2; 7 nucleotides line up with TRBD1. The germline V gene has CDR1 LNHDA and CDR2 SQIVND (reference sequence). V lost 1 base, J lost 1 base, and 9 bases stayed unmatched. The CDR3 length is 18 residues.